This paragraph covers one T cell receptor (beta chain) sequence. This sample is part of a study of blood T cell repertoires in COVID-19. Study information: From the United States, Italy and Spain came samples of acute and convalescent COVID-19. In each case, the material was cDNA or gDNA derived from T cells, B-cell-depleted T cells, or PBMCs.

The CDR3 consists of 12 residues. Germline V gives CDR1 SGHAT, CDR2 FQNNGV. Trimming stripped 5 bases from V and 5 bases from J, with 8 bases between. Study processing details: Estimation of nucleated cell counts was performed using reference gene primer amplification. Profiled with immunoSEQ multiplex PCR; TCRdb holds only in-frame clones, not every one. V, J and clone size derive from that table, while D and trimming were established from the DNA sequence. This sample has 130,000 to 150,000 clones, with about 83% found just once. Source material: peripheral blood. This clonotype was sampled from a woman in her thirties or forties with acute or convalescent COVID-19. V gene TRBV11-2 combines with J gene TRBJ2-3; TRBD2 might be the D (5 bases). This CDR3 is CASSPGIDTQYF. The DNA of the CDR3 is TGTGCCAGCAGCCCGGGGATAGATACGCAGTATTTT.